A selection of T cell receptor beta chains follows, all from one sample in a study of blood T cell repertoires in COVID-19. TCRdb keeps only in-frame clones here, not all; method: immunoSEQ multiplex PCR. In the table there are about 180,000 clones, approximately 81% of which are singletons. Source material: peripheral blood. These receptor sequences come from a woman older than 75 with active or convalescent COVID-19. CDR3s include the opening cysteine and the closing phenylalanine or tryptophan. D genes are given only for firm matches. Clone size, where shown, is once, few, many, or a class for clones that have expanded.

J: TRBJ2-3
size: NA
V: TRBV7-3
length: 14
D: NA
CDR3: CASSLASAADTQYF
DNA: TGTGCCAGCAGCTTAGCTAGCGCGGCAGATACGCAGTATTTT

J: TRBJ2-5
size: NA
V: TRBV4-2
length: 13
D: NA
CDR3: CASSQEPGETQYF
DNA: TGTGCCAGCAGCCAAGAACCGGGAGAGACCCAGTACTTC

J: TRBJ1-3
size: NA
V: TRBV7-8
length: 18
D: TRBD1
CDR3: CASSLNPRQGANGNTIYF
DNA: TGTGCCAGCAGCTTAAACCCCCGACAGGGGGCGAATGGAAACACCATATATTTT

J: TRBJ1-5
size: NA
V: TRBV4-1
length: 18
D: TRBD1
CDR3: CASSRGTASPGSNQPQHF
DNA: TGCGCCAGCAGCCGAGGGACAGCATCCCCCGGGAGCAATCAGCCCCAGCATTTT

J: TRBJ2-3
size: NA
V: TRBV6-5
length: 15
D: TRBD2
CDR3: CASSYSIGRTDTQYF
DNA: TGTGCCAGCAGTTACTCTATCGGGAGGACAGATACGCAGTATTTT

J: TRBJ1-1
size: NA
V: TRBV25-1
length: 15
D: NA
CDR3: CASSKIQGFRTEAFF
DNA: TGTGCCAGCAGTAAAATACAGGGTTTTAGAACTGAAGCTTTCTTT

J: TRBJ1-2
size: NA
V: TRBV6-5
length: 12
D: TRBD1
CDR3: CASRQGAGGYTF
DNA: TGTGCCAGTCGACAGGGGGCAGGTGGCTACACCTTC

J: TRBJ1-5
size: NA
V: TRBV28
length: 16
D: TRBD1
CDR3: CASSSGTGYSNQPQHF
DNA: TGTGCCAGCAGTTCTGGGACAGGGTATAGCAATCAGCCCCAGCATTTT

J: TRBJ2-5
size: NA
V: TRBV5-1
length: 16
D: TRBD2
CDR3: CASSPIVASGQETQYF
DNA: TGCGCCAGCAGCCCGATCGTAGCTAGCGGTCAAGAGACCCAGTACTTC

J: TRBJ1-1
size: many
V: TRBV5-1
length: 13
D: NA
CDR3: CASSLREYTEAFF
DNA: TGCGCCAGCAGCTTAAGGGAGTACACTGAAGCTTTCTTT

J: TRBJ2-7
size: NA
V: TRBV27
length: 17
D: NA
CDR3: CASSSPLAGRSSYEQYF
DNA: TGTGCCAGCAGTTCACCCCTGGCAGGGCGAAGCTCCTACGAGCAGTACTTC

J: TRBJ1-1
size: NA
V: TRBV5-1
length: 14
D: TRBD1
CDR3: CASSWGQGLTEAFF
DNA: TGCGCCAGCAGCTGGGGACAGGGACTCACTGAAGCTTTCTTT

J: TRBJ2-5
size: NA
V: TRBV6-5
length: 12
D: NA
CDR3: CASVSSGETQYF
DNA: TGTGCCAGCGTCTCAAGCGGGGAGACCCAGTACTTC

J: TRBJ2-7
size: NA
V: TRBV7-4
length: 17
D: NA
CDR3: CASSLIPRGMGPYEQYF
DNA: TGTGCCAGCAGCCTGATCCCAAGGGGTATGGGGCCCTACGAGCAGTACTTC

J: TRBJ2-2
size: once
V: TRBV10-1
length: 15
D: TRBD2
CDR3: CASSVSGRGSGELFF
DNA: TGCGCCAGCAGTGTTAGCGGGAGGGGATCCGGGGAGCTGTTTTTT

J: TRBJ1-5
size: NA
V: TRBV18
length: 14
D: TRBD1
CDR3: CASSRQGPNQPQHF
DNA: TGTGCCAGCTCACGACAGGGTCCCAATCAGCCCCAGCATTTT

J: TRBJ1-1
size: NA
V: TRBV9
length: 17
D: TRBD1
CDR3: CASSSPPAGGMNTEAFF
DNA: TGTGCCAGCAGCTCCCCCCCGGCAGGGGGCATGAACACTGAAGCTTTCTTT

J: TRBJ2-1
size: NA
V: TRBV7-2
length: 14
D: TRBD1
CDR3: CASSLGDRGREQFF
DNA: TGTGCCAGCAGCTTAGGGGACAGGGGGCGTGAGCAGTTCTTC

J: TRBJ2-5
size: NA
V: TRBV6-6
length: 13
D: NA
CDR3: CASIPRGGETQYF
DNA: TGTGCCAGCATCCCACGGGGTGGGGAGACCCAGTACTTC

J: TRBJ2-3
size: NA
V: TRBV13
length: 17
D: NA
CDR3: CASSLAVFSTYTDTQYF
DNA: TGTGCCAGCAGCTTAGCGGTATTCTCCACCTACACAGATACGCAGTATTTT

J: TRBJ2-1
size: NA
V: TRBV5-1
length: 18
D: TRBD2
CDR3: CASSSSGTSGYSYNEQFF
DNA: TGCGCCAGCAGCTCATCCGGGACTAGCGGTTATTCCTACAATGAGCAGTTCTTC

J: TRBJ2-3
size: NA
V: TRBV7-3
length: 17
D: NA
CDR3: CASSLYRISSGLDTQYF
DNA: TGTGCCAGCAGCTTATATCGTATCTCAAGCGGTTTAGATACGCAGTATTTT

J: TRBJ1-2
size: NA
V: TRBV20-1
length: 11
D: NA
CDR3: CSARTGYGYTF
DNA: TGCAGTGCAAGAACAGGGTATGGCTACACCTTC

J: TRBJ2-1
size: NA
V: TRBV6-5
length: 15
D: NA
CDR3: CASSHGSNSYNEQFF
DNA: TGTGCCAGTTCTCACGGGAGTAACTCCTACAATGAGCAGTTCTTC

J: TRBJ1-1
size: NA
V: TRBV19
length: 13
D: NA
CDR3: CASSIAEDTEAFF
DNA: TGTGCCAGTAGTATAGCGGAGGACACTGAAGCTTTCTTT

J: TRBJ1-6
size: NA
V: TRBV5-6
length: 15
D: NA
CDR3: CASSPGGGLNSPLHF
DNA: TGTGCCAGCAGCCCGGGCGGGGGGCTAAACTCACCCCTCCACTTT

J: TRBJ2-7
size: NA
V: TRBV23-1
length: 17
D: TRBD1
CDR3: CASSQSKRDRGPYEQYF
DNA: TGCGCCAGCAGTCAATCGAAGAGAGACAGGGGCCCCTACGAGCAGTACTTC

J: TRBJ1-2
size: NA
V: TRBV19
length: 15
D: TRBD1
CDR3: CASRLDGRGLRGYTF
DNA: TGTGCCAGTAGGCTCGATGGCAGGGGGCTGAGGGGCTACACCTTC

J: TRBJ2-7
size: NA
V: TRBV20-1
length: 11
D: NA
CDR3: CAGGAKYEQYF
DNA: TGCGCCGGCGGGGCCAAGTACGAGCAGTACTTC

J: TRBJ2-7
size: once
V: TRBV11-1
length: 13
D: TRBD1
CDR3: CASSGDRLYEQYF
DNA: TGTGCCAGCAGTGGGGACAGACTATACGAGCAGTACTTC

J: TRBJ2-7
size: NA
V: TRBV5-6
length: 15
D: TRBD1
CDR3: CASRPDRGRLGEQYF
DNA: TGTGCCAGCAGACCCGACAGGGGGCGTCTGGGGGAGCAGTACTTC

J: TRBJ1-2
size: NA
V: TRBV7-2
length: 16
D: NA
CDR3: CASSLNSQGNIYGYTF
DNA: TGTGCCAGCAGCTTAAATTCTCAGGGAAACATCTATGGCTACACCTTC

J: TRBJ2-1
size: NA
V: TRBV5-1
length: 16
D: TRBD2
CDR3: CASSHGLAGSYNEQFF
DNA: TGCGCCAGCAGCCACGGACTAGCGGGCTCCTACAATGAGCAGTTCTTC

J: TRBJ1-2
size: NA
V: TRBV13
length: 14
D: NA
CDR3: CASSLNTRTRGYTF
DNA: TGTGCCAGCAGCCTCAATACTCGTACTCGTGGCTACACCTTC

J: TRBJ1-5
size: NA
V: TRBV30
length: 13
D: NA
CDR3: CAWRRQGRQPQHF
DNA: TGTGCCTGGAGAAGGCAGGGAAGGCAGCCCCAGCATTTT

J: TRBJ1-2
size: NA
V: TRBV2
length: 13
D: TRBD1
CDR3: CASRDRGIYGYTF
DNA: TGTGCCAGCAGGGACAGGGGAATCTATGGCTACACCTTC

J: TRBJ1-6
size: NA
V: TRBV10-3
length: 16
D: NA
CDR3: CATGGGVAGSNSPLHF
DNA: TGTGCCACCGGAGGGGGGGTTGCAGGGAGCAATTCACCCCTCCACTTT